The subject of this entry is one T cell receptor beta chain. This specimen comes from a study of blood T cell repertoires in COVID-19. Whole-study context: Donors in the United States, Italy and Spain gave samples during acute or convalescent COVID-19.

In the source study's methods: Amplification with reference gene primers provided the estimates of nucleated cell counts. TCRdb's table, derived via immunoSEQ multiplex PCR, lists solely in-frame clones and lacks some. That table is the source of V, J and clone size, and D and trimming were worked out from the DNA. The table includes 280,000 or so clones, roughly 85% detected once. The clonotype comes from a woman aged 40 to 49 who had recovered from COVID-19. Sequenced input: PBMCs or T cells enriched from blood (not recorded which).

CDR3 residues: CASSQGGRGRTLGNEQFF. In DNA form, the CDR3 reads TGCGCCAGCAGCCAAGGGGGTCGAGGGAGAACGTTGGGAAATGAGCAGTTCTTC. The J gene is TRBJ2-1, the V gene TRBV4-1, with D perhaps matching TRBD2 (5 bases). V was clipped by 1 base and J by 7 bases, with 23 bases between them. This CDR3 has 18 amino acids. Germline-derived CDR1 and CDR2 are MGHRA and YSYEKL.